This passage covers 17 T cell receptor beta chains from one sample sequenced in a study of T cells in Graves' hyperthyroidism and ophthalmopathy. Researchers took RNA transcripts and amplified the TCR beta CDR3 regions from them. HTBI primers were used for first-round RT-PCR of the TCR CDR3. TCRdb fed the multiplex PCR reads into MiXCR, producing one record per CDR3 protein. The data contain 700,000 to 850,000 distinct CDR3 sequences, approximately 40% of them singletons. Sequencing was performed on blood. The receptors were sampled from a woman aged 40 to 50 with Graves' hyperthyroidism.

This clonotype has just a few counts. This chain uses TRBV2 with TRBJ2-2, with unresolved D. The CDR3 runs to 14 residues. V was pared by 3 bases and J by 0 bases, with 5 bases between. Looked up from germline, CDR1 is SNHLY and CDR2 is FYNNEI. The CDR3 coding sequence is TGTGCCAGCAGTGATCTGGCGAACACCGGGGAGCTGTTTTTT. Protein product: CASSDLANTGELFF.

The chain carries TRBV25-1 and TRBJ1-2; maybe TRBD1 (5 bases). Trimming cost V 6 bases and J 1 base, with 15 bases left between them. This CDR3 is built from 15 residues. CDR1 and CDR2 (germline): MGHDK, SYGVNS. CDR3 sequence reads: CASSQAGNGNYGYTF. Written as DNA, the CDR3 is TGTGCCAGCAGCCAAGCAGGGAACGGTAACTATGGCTACACCTTC.

The chain employs TRBV20-1 and TRBJ2-5; 7 nucleotides agree with TRBD2. The CDR3 has 14 amino acids. CDR1 DFQATT and CDR2 SNEGSKA come from the germline V gene (reference sequence). J lost 3 bases, V lost 7 bases, and 11 bases had no gene match. CDR3: CSVLRRAGKETQYF. The CDR3 DNA sequence: TGCAGTGTTCTTAGGAGAGCGGGGAAAGAGACCCAGTACTTC.

The rearrangement links TRBV6-5 to TRBJ1-1; TRBD1 is a possible D gene (6 bases). Germline CDR1 MNHEY, CDR2 SVGAGI. CDR3 length: 13 amino acids. V lost 10 bases and J 4 bases, leaving 16 bases between the germline ends. CDR3: CATDRTGITEAFF. Here the CDR3 DNA reads TGTGCCACCGATAGAACAGGGATCACTGAAGCTTTCTTT.

This rearrangement joins TRBV7-2 to TRBJ1-5, with 7 bases that match TRBD1. This CDR3 region has 21 residues. V dropped 4 bases and J dropped 2; count of bases not matched to a gene: 23. In germline, CDR1 is SGHTA, CDR2 FQGNSA. The CDR3 loop reads CASSSTGSFVGVAGGNQPQHF. CDR3 DNA: TGTGCCAGCAGCTCGACAGGGTCCTTCGTAGGGGTGGCAGGTGGCAATCAGCCCCAGCATTTT.

This clonotype was seen ten or more times. The chain uses TRBV10-2 and TRBJ1-5; D gene unclear. The CDR3 spans 13 residues. The V and J ends lost 3 bases and 4 bases respectively, with 7 bases between them. CDR1 and CDR2 from the germline V gene are WSHSY and SAAADI. CDR3 sequence reads: CASSDGPNQPQHF. The DNA for the CDR3 is TGCGCCAGCAGTGATGGCCCAAATCAGCCCCAGCATTTT.

This clonotype was counted only a few times. The gene calls are TRBV20-1 and TRBJ2-2, with 12 bases fitting TRBD2. CDR3 length equals 16 residues. With 3 bases clipped from V and 3 bases from J, the junction kept 5 bases outside the gene matches. CDR1 and CDR2 (germline): DFQATT, SNEGSKA (reference sequence). The CDR3 DNA sequence: TGCAGTGCTAGTGCTCTAGCGGGAGGGGACACCGGGGAGCTGTTTTTT. This encodes CSASALAGGDTGELFF.

The chain has TRBV7-9 and TRBJ2-2; TRBD1 agrees at 10 bases. Germline values: CDR1 SEHNR, CDR2 FQNEAQ (reference sequence). V shed 5 bases and J 3 bases; nucleotides not matched to a gene: 6. The CDR3 sequence is 16 residues long. The CDR3 DNA follows: TGTGCCAGCAGCCCCCGGGGGACAGGGGACACCGGGGAGCTGTTTTTT. This encodes CASSPRGTGDTGELFF.

The J gene is TRBJ1-3, the V gene TRBV6-4; TRBD1 agrees at 9 bases. V lost 6 bases, J lost 0 bases, and 15 bases stayed unmatched. The CDR3 consists of 19 residues. Germline CDR1 and CDR2: MRHNA and SNTAGT. For the CDR3, the DNA is TGTGCCAGCAGCCAAGGACAGGGGCATCTAAGACGCTCTGGAAACACCATATATTTT. Amino acids: CASSQGQGHLRRSGNTIYF.

The chain links TRBV12-3 or TRBV12-4 to TRBJ1-2, with unresolved D. Trimming stripped 8 bases from V and 4 bases from J, with 17 bases between. CDR3 length equals 14 residues. The CDR3 here is CASAGPGLLYGYTF. The DNA for the CDR3 is TGTGCCAGCGCCGGGCCGGGCCTCCTCTATGGCTACACCTTC.

This clonotype was picked up many times. The J gene is TRBJ1-2, the V gene TRBV4-2; TRBD1 agrees at 7 bases. CDR3 length equals 16 residues. Germline values: CDR1 LGHNA, CDR2 YNFKEQ. V trimming: 1 base; J trimming: 8 bases; junction bases outside the gene matches: 13. As DNA, the CDR3 is TGTGCCAGCAGCCAAGCCCCAGCGCAAGGGACAGTGGGCTACACCTTC. Translation: CASSQAPAQGTVGYTF.

As for this clonotype: The junction shows a germline mismatch at one end, possibly a read error. The chain couples TRBV7-9 to TRBJ2-7; D may match TRBD1 or TRBD2 (5 bases each). Germline V gives CDR1 SEHNR, CDR2 FQNEAQ (reference sequence). The CDR3 runs to 16 residues. The CDR3 loop is CASSLGAGGPPYEQYF. The CDR3 coding sequence is TGTGCCAGCAGTTTAGGGGCTGGGGGTCCCCCCTACGAGCAGTACTTC.

To note about this clonotype: A read error may explain this, as a much larger clone is one base away. The J gene is TRBJ1-4, the V gene TRBV7-3; D gene unclear. The germline gives CDR1 SGHTA, CDR2 FQGTGA. The CDR3 runs to 16 residues. The V end was cut by 2 bases, the J end by 5 bases, with 15 bases between. CDR3 nucleotides: TGTGCCAGCAGCTTAGGTCCTGGCCGGGCAAATGAAAAACTGTTTTTT. Encoded protein: CASSLGPGRANEKLFF. The full variable domain, with the rest looked up from reference TRBV7-3 and TRBJ1-4, is GAGVSQTPSNKVTEKGKYVELRCDPISGHTALYWYRQSLGQGPEFLIYFQGTGAADDSGLPNDRFFAVRPEGSVSTLKIQRTERGDSAVYLCASSLGPGRANEKLFFGSGTQLSVL.

The V call is TRBV10-3, the J call TRBJ2-1, with D tentatively TRBD1 (6 bases). There are 18 residues in the CDR3. Germline CDR1 and CDR2: ENHRY and SYGVKD. Trimming took 3 bases from V and 8 from J, leaving 26 bases between them. The CDR3 region is CAISDDPQGGSPIHEQFF. The CDR3 nucleotides read TGTGCCATCAGTGATGATCCACAGGGTGGTAGTCCAATCCATGAGCAGTTCTTC.

In regard to this clonotype: One end of the junction varies from germline; a read error may be responsible. The chain's CDR3 is CASSQAENLAGAYEQYF. CDR3 in DNA: TGCGCCAGCAGCCAAGCAGAAAATCTAGCGGGTGCCTACGAGCAGTACTTC. The chain joins TRBV7-8 to TRBJ2-7; TRBD2 aligns across 8 bases. Germline lookup yields CDR1 SGHVS and CDR2 FQNEAQ. The CDR3 has 17 amino acids.

V gene TRBV6-2 or TRBV6-3 combines with J gene TRBJ1-5; 7 bases line up with TRBD1. The germline V gene has CDR1 MNHEY and CDR2 SVGEGT. The V gene end was trimmed by 3 bases and the J gene end by 4 bases; junction bases not matched to a gene: 15. The CDR3 consists of 18 residues. CDR3 coding DNA: TGTGCCAGCAGTTATCCCCTCGCCCGGGACAGCGGTAATCAGCCCCAGCATTTT. Protein: CASSYPLARDSGNQPQHF.

The chain employs TRBV12-3 or TRBV12-4 and TRBJ1-5, with D possibly TRBD1 on 5 matching bases. The CDR3 has 15 amino acids. Trimming stripped 7 bases from V and 1 base from J, with 14 bases between. As DNA, the CDR3 is TGTGCCAGCAAGTTGGGACGTGGGAGCAATCAGCCCCAGCATTTT. This sequence encodes CASKLGRGSNQPQHF.